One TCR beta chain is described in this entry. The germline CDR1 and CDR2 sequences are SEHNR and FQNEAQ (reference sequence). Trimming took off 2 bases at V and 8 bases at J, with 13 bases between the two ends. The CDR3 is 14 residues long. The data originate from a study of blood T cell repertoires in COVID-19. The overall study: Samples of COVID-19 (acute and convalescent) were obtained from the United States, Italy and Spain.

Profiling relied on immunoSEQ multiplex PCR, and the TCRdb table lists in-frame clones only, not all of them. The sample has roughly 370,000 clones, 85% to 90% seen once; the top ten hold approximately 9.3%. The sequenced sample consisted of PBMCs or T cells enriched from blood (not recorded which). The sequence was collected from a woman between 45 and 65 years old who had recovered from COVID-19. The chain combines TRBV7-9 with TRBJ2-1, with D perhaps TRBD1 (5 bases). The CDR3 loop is CASSLTQGKDEQFF. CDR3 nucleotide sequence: TGTGCCAGCAGCTTAACCCAGGGTAAGGATGAGCAGTTCTTC. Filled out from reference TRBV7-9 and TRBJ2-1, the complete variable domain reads DTGVSQNPRHKITKRGQNVTFRCDPISEHNRLYWYRQTLGQGPEFLTYFQNEAQLEKSRLLSDRFSAERPKGSFSTLEIQRTEQGDSAMYLCASSLTQGKDEQFFGPGTRLTVL.